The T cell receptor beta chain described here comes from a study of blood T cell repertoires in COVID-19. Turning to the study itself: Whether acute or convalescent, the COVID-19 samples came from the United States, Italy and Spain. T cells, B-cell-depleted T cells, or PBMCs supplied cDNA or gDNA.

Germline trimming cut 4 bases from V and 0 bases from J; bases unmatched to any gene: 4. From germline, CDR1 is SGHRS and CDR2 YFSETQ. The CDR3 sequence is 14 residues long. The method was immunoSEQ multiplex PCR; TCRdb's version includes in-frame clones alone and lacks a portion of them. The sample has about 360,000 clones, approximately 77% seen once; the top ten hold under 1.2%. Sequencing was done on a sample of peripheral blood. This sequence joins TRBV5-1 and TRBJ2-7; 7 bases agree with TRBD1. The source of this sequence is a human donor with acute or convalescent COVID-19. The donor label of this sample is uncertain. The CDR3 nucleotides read TGCGCCAGCAGCCCGGGACAGACCTCCTACGAGCAGTACTTC. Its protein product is CASSPGQTSYEQYF.